A selection of T cell receptor beta chains follows, all from one sample in a study of cytomegalovirus exposure and HLA in healthy donors. The assay was immunoSEQ multiplex PCR, and TCRdb's table has in-frame clones only and misses some. This table holds about 130,000 clones, around 68% found once. Sequenced: PBMCs. The receptors shown here come from a man aged 35-49 years in good health and CMV-seropositive. The CDR3 runs from the conserved cysteine through the conserved F or W.

CDR3 protein: CASSLDRDRPTGDEQFF; V gene: TRBV5-1; J gene: TRBJ2-1
CDR3 protein: CASSFGLALNTGELFF; V gene: TRBV7-9; J gene: TRBJ2-2
CDR3 protein: CATSREQLAGESRKFF; V gene: TRBV15; J gene: TRBJ2-1
CDR3 protein: CASSQGEDKQQYF; V gene: TRBV4-3; J gene: TRBJ2-7
CDR3 protein: CASRVGQAGNNEQFF; V gene: TRBV27; J gene: TRBJ2-1
CDR3 protein: CASSLGLATSSYEQYF; V gene: TRBV27; J gene: TRBJ2-7
CDR3 protein: CASRRGGNEQFF; V gene: TRBV5-6; J gene: TRBJ2-1
CDR3 protein: CASSMGGYELGGYTF; V gene: TRBV19; J gene: TRBJ1-2
CDR3 protein: CAWGGRTGGQPQHF; V gene: TRBV30; J gene: TRBJ1-5
CDR3 protein: CASSGGGGQEKQNTEAFF; V gene: TRBV9; J gene: TRBJ1-1
CDR3 protein: CASSLVSGSGGGYEQYF; V gene: TRBV7-2; J gene: TRBJ2-7
CDR3 protein: CASSGQGSDGELFF; V gene: TRBV27; J gene: TRBJ2-2
CDR3 protein: CASSERRARSTEAFF; V gene: TRBV10-1; J gene: TRBJ1-1
CDR3 protein: CASSYPGLTDTQYF; V gene: TRBV6-5; J gene: TRBJ2-3
CDR3 protein: CASSERSRGGTEAFF; V gene: TRBV6-1; J gene: TRBJ1-1
CDR3 protein: CASSESVNTEAFF; V gene: TRBV2; J gene: TRBJ1-1
CDR3 protein: CASGWTGAHGYTF; V gene: TRBV9; J gene: TRBJ1-2
CDR3 protein: CASSWDRESYNEQFF; V gene: TRBV19; J gene: TRBJ2-1
CDR3 protein: CASSQGVGQGKGYEQYF; V gene: TRBV4-1; J gene: TRBJ2-7
CDR3 protein: CSVTTGPNTEAFF; V gene: TRBV29-1; J gene: TRBJ1-1
CDR3 protein: CASSYLGQGVGYTF; V gene: TRBV6-5; J gene: TRBJ1-2
CDR3 protein: CASSVGGSSYNEQFF; V gene: TRBV7-7; J gene: TRBJ2-1